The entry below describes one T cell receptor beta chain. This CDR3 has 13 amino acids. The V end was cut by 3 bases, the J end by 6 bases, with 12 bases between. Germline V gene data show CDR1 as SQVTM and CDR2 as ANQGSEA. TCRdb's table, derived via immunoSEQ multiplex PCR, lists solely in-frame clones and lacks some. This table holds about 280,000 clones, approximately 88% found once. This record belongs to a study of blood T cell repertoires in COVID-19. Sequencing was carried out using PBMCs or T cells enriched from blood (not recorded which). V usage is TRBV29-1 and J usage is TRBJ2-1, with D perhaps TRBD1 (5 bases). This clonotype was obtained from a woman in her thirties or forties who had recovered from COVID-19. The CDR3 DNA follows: TGCAGCGTTGAGATGGGGCCATCCAATGAGCAGTTCTTC. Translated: CSVEMGPSNEQFF.